These T cell receptor beta chains were read from a single sample in a study of Ad26.COV2.S vaccination and SARS-CoV-2 variants. The method was immunoSEQ multiplex PCR; TCRdb's version includes in-frame clones alone and lacks a portion of them. The table has 350,000 to 500,000 clones, roughly 88% seen once. Source: peripheral blood, taken in a trial of Ad26.COV2.S vaccine versus placebo. The receptors stem from a person between 18 and 65 years old who received the Ad26.COV2.S COVID-19 vaccine or a placebo. The CDR3 runs from the conserved cysteine through the conserved F or W. D genes are given only for firm matches. For some rows the clone size is stated as once, few or many, or as a class when expanded; others skip it.

v_gene,abundance,j_gene,d_gene,CDR3nt,CDR3aa
TRBV27,NA,TRBJ1-2,TRBD1,TGTGCCAGCATCCTCGGACAGGGGGGCTATGGCTACACCTTC,CASILGQGGYGYTF
TRBV4-1,NA,TRBJ2-7,TRBD1,TGCGCCAGCAGCCTGCCTGGAGGGACAGGGGTAAACGAGCAGTACTTC,CASSLPGGTGVNEQYF
TRBV21-1,NA,TRBJ2-7,NA,TGTGCCAGCAGGAGGTTTCGTTTGCAGGGACTCCTACTTTACGAGCAGTACTTC,CASRRFRLQGLLLYEQYF
TRBV5-8,NA,TRBJ1-1,NA,TGTGCCAGCCTTTTTGGGAGAATGAACACTGAAGCTTTCTTT,CASLFGRMNTEAFF
TRBV5-1,NA,TRBJ2-6,TRBD1,TGCGCCAGCAGCCCAAGGACAGGGGATGGGGCCAACGTCCTGACTTTC,CASSPRTGDGANVLTF
TRBV19,NA,TRBJ1-5,NA,TGTGCCAGTAAATGGTCGGTGCTAGGCAATCAGCCCCAGCATTTT,CASKWSVLGNQPQHF
TRBV24-1,few,TRBJ2-3,TRBD2,TGTGCCACCAGTGATTTCCGCGGGGGGCAGGCAGATACGCAGTATTTT,CATSDFRGGQADTQYF
TRBV6-2/TRBV6-3,NA,TRBJ2-1,TRBD2,TGTGCCAGCAGCACGCGGACTAGCGGGGGGGCCCCCCTGTTCTTC,CASSTRTSGGAPLFF
TRBV4-3,few,TRBJ2-1,NA,TGCGCCAGCAGCCAAGATCAAAGGGGGGGCTCCAATGAGCAGTTCTTC,CASSQDQRGGSNEQFF
TRBV7-2,NA,TRBJ2-1,NA,TGTGCCAGCAGCCCCCCTAGTGTCTATGAGCAGTTCTTC,CASSPPSVYEQFF
TRBV7-2,NA,TRBJ2-7,NA,TGTGCCAGCAGCTTCACGGATAGCTCCTACGAGCAGTACTTC,CASSFTDSSYEQYF
TRBV5-4,once,TRBJ1-3,NA,TGTGCCAGCAGCGACACCGGGCAGCGCTCTGGAAACACCATATATTTT,CASSDTGQRSGNTIYF
TRBV5-1,NA,TRBJ2-7,TRBD1,TGCGCCAGCAGCTGGACAGGGGGCCCCTACGAGCAGTACTTC,CASSWTGGPYEQYF
TRBV5-6,NA,TRBJ1-1,NA,TGTGCCAGCAGCTTAGGAAGGGGGAACACTGAAGCTTTCTTT,CASSLGRGNTEAFF
TRBV4-2,once,TRBJ1-4,NA,TGTGCCAGCAGCCAAGAAAGGGGGGGGCGAGCTAATGAAAAACTGTTTTTT,CASSQERGGRANEKLFF
TRBV6-2/TRBV6-3,few,TRBJ2-1,TRBD1,TGTGCCAGCAGTTGGGACAGTACAATTGAGCAGTTCTTC,CASSWDSTIEQFF
TRBV19,NA,TRBJ1-5,NA,TGTGCCAGTGTACAGGGAGCGCATCAGCCCCAGCATTTT,CASVQGAHQPQHF
TRBV6-5,few,TRBJ2-7,NA,TGTGCCAGCAGTAAACAGGCTAATGAGCAGTACTTC,CASSKQANEQYF
TRBV9,NA,TRBJ2-3,NA,TGTGCCAGCACTCGGGGAGCAGAAAAAGGGAATACGCAGTATTTT,CASTRGAEKGNTQYF
TRBV29-1,NA,TRBJ2-5,NA,TGCAGCGTTGGCATGACTGTGGGGGAGACCCAGTACTTC,CSVGMTVGETQYF
TRBV18,NA,TRBJ2-7,TRBD1,TGTGCCAGCTCACTAAACCGGGACAGGGGGACGTACGAGCAGTACTTC,CASSLNRDRGTYEQYF
TRBV6-1,NA,TRBJ2-7,TRBD1,TGTGCCAGCAGTGAAGCGCTTCCTGGGACAGGGACCTACGAGCAGTACTTC,CASSEALPGTGTYEQYF
TRBV7-2,NA,TRBJ1-1,NA,TGTGCCAGCAGCCTTACAGAGAACACTGAAGCTTTCTTT,CASSLTENTEAFF
TRBV2,NA,TRBJ1-2,NA,TGTGCCAGCAGTGAAACAGTTACCGTGGGGGGCTACACCTTC,CASSETVTVGGYTF
TRBV9,NA,TRBJ2-2,TRBD1,TGTGCCAGCAGCGCACCCGGGACAGGGACCACCGGGGAGCTGTTTTTT,CASSAPGTGTTGELFF
TRBV9,NA,TRBJ2-6,NA,TGTGCCAGCAGACCCTACTCTGGGGCCAACGTCCTGACTTTC,CASRPYSGANVLTF
TRBV4-1,NA,TRBJ1-1,NA,TGCGCCAGCAGCCTCGGGTGGGGGCAAGACTCTGAAGCTTTCTTT,CASSLGWGQDSEAFF
TRBV10-3,NA,TRBJ2-5,NA,TGTGCCATCAGTGAGGGAGTTGAGATTCAAGAGACCCAGTACTTC,CAISEGVEIQETQYF
TRBV5-1,NA,TRBJ1-1,NA,TGCGCCAGCAGCTTGGGGACCGGGGTCGGCACTGAAGCTTTCTTT,CASSLGTGVGTEAFF
TRBV12-3/TRBV12-4,once,TRBJ1-1,NA,TGTGCCAGCAGTTTAGCTACTGAAGCTTTCTTT,CASSLATEAFF
TRBV30,NA,TRBJ1-1,NA,TGTGCCTGGAGTGTACAAGGGAACACTGAAGCTTTCTTT,CAWSVQGNTEAFF
TRBV7-8,NA,TRBJ1-5,TRBD1,TGTGCCAGCAGTCCGACAGGGCGGCAGCCCCAGCATTTT,CASSPTGRQPQHF
TRBV19,NA,TRBJ2-7,TRBD1,TGTGCCAGTAGTCCGGGACAGGGAGTGTACGAGCAGTACTTC,CASSPGQGVYEQYF
TRBV4-1,NA,TRBJ2-1,NA,TGCGCCAGCAGCCAAGGGCCCATTTCCAACAATGAGCAGTTCTTC,CASSQGPISNNEQFF
TRBV28,once,TRBJ2-7,TRBD1,TGTGCCAGCAGTTTAAGGACAGGGGGTCGACGGGAGCAGTACTTC,CASSLRTGGRREQYF
TRBV27,few,TRBJ2-1,TRBD2,TGTGCCAGCAGTCCCCGGGGAGCGGGGACCCTCTACAATGAGCAGTTCTTC,CASSPRGAGTLYNEQFF
TRBV30,NA,TRBJ2-5,TRBD2,TGTGCCTGGAAGGGCGGACTAGCGGGGGCCGAGACCCAGTACTTC,CAWKGGLAGAETQYF
TRBV9,NA,TRBJ2-5,NA,TGTGCCAGCAGCGTAGTTGGTGGGTTAGGTGAGACCCAGTACTTC,CASSVVGGLGETQYF
TRBV9,NA,TRBJ1-4,NA,TGTGCCAGCAGCCCCCGTTCGGTTACTAATGAAAAACTGTTTTTT,CASSPRSVTNEKLFF
TRBV6-2/TRBV6-3,NA,TRBJ2-2,NA,TGTGCCAGCAGTTACTCGACGGATGAGACCGGGGAGCTGTTTTTT,CASSYSTDETGELFF
TRBV14,NA,TRBJ2-2,TRBD1,TGTGCCAGCAGCCCAACTGGACAGGGTGGCACCGGGGAGCTGTTTTTT,CASSPTGQGGTGELFF
TRBV5-8,NA,TRBJ2-5,NA,TGTGCCAGCAGCTTGGAACAGGAAGAGACCCAGTACTTC,CASSLEQEETQYF
TRBV28,once,TRBJ2-7,NA,TGTGCCAGCACCTCAAGGTTAAAACCCTACGAGCAGTACTTC,CASTSRLKPYEQYF
TRBV30,once,TRBJ1-6,TRBD1,TGTGCCTGGAAAGGGACAGTAACGAATTCACCCCTCCACTTT,CAWKGTVTNSPLHF
TRBV30,NA,TRBJ2-7,NA,TGTGCCTGGAGCGATTACGCCTACGAGCAGTACTTC,CAWSDYAYEQYF
TRBV5-1,NA,TRBJ1-4,TRBD1,TGCGCCAGCGGTGGACAGGACTTTGGTGAAAAACTGTTTTTT,CASGGQDFGEKLFF
TRBV7-2,once,TRBJ1-2,NA,TGTGCCAGCAGCTTATTCCCAGGGTCTGGCTATGGCTACACCTTC,CASSLFPGSGYGYTF
TRBV4-1,NA,TRBJ1-4,NA,TGCGCCAGCAGTCAACAGCCCTCGTCGGGGTTTAATGAAAAACTGTTTTTT,CASSQQPSSGFNEKLFF
TRBV4-1,NA,TRBJ2-7,TRBD1,TGCGCCAGCAGCCAATCCCCGACAGGGGCCCACGAGCAGTACTTC,CASSQSPTGAHEQYF
TRBV7-2,NA,TRBJ2-3,TRBD1,TGTGCCAGCAGCGCGACAGGGGGCTGGGGAGATACGCAGTATTTT,CASSATGGWGDTQYF
TRBV7-2,NA,TRBJ2-1,TRBD1,TGTGCCAGCAGCTTAGTGATAGGGGACAGAAATGAGCAGTTCTTC,CASSLVIGDRNEQFF
TRBV30,NA,TRBJ2-2,NA,TGTGCCTGGAGTGTACCGGACAGAACTAGCGGGGAGCTGTTTTTT,CAWSVPDRTSGELFF